A selection of T cell receptor beta chains follows, all from one sample in a study of T cells in Graves' hyperthyroidism and ophthalmopathy. TCRdb re-called the multiplex PCR reads with MiXCR, one entry per CDR3 protein. The sample contains hundreds of thousands of distinct CDR3 sequences, about 17% of which appear only once. Specimen: blood. The source is a woman in her 30s with Graves' hyperthyroidism. The CDR3 runs from the conserved cysteine through the conserved F or W. The D gene is left open where the match is weak.

V gene	D gene	CDR3 protein
TRBV28	NA	CASSSPWRSSSGANVLTF
TRBV28	NA	CASSLSWQGGTYEQYF
TRBV28	NA	CASSQGGSGANVLTF
TRBV2	NA	CASSAPGTGANVLTF
TRBV20-1	NA	CSARVSGATNEKLFF
TRBV11-2	NA	CASSQTPGHLNTEAFF
TRBV2	NA	CASSELSNTYEQYF
TRBV7-8	NA	CASSFSDTDTQYF
TRBV4-1	NA	CASSQGGGGKLKDTEAFF
TRBV2	TRBD1	CASRGQGVGGYTF
TRBV9	NA	CASSVGPSSAFPSYNEQFF
TRBV29-1	NA	CSVVLLARRYEQYF
TRBV5-1	TRBD1	CASSQTGGDQPQHF
TRBV3-1	NA	CASSQASRKRSYVQYF
TRBV12-3/TRBV12-4	NA	CASSAKTGVNTEAFF
TRBV12-5	TRBD2	CASGLVPSGLAAPSLKNNEQFF
TRBV28	TRBD2	CASSWGLAGRVETQYF
TRBV12-3/TRBV12-4	NA	CASSPRPSREQYF
TRBV3-1	NA	CASSQAYGPYEQYF
TRBV20-1	TRBD1	CSARRQGLLYGYTF
TRBV7-2	NA	CASSLDLHNEQFF
TRBV7-3	NA	CASCLPGNEQFF
TRBV20-1	NA	CSADKSSGANVLTF
TRBV12-3/TRBV12-4	NA	CASRRGYTGELFF
TRBV27	NA	CASTSSRENEQYF
TRBV15	NA	CATSLTGPTYYNEQFF
TRBV7-8	TRBD1	CASSSKLGQGKTGELFF
TRBV5-1	NA	CASSLGSARDEQFF
TRBV11-2	NA	CASSLRSSQWETQYF
TRBV4-3	TRBD1	CASSQLGIPGQNNEQFF
TRBV4-2	NA	CASSHSDGDSSYEQYF
TRBV30	TRBD1	CAWGGRGQNQPQHF
TRBV6-2/TRBV6-3	NA	CASRRGRRSYEQYF
TRBV20-1	NA	CSAVPSGWDYNEQFF
TRBV30	NA	CAWKGVYEQYF
TRBV7-8	NA	CASSPVVVGLGGELFF
TRBV7-8	NA	CASSPHIEQYF
TRBV20-1	NA	CSARKGADTQYF
TRBV6-4	NA	CASSDSGGSGANVLTF
TRBV6-1	NA	CASRLAGEAFF
TRBV12-3/TRBV12-4	NA	CASSFLKNLNTEALF
TRBV6-2/TRBV6-3	NA	CASSHGSSYNEQFF
TRBV28	TRBD2	CASRVAGVTYEQYF
TRBV11-3	NA	CASSLYPLEQYF
TRBV6-5	NA	CASSYAPGAKAFF
TRBV20-1	NA	CSAKEGEAANQPQHF
TRBV3-1	NA	CASSQGRSETYEQYF
TRBV30	NA	CAWSVRGQGSNQPQHF
TRBV11-2	TRBD1	CASSKGTGVADTQYF
TRBV29-1	NA	CSVEDNEQYF
TRBV5-1	NA	CASSLEGNTGNTIYF
TRBV19	NA	CASTGTLYGYTF
TRBV6-1	NA	CASSDLQGGPTEAFF
TRBV27	TRBD1	CASSLSVPRQGAKPYEQYF
TRBV6-1	NA	CASSVTGPGRVAFF
TRBV6-2/TRBV6-3	TRBD1	CASSYSAGQGFLGQPQHF
TRBV3-1	NA	CASLRRGSQETQYF
TRBV4-1	NA	CASSLSGGTGELFF
TRBV9	TRBD1	CASSVTGASSGANVLAF